The rows below give T cell receptor beta chains drawn from one sample of a study of CD8+ T cells in alopecia areata. Only in-frame clones appear in the TCRdb table, and some are missing; sequencing was by immunoSEQ multiplex PCR. Of about 150,000 clones in the sample, roughly 64% were seen once. The sample in question was CD4+ T cells sorted from blood, obtained at week 0. The receptors here all came from a human donor with alopecia areata. Each CDR3 is given with its conserved first and last residue. The order of the fields is CDR3 protein, J gene, D gene, V gene. The D gene is left open where the match is weak.

CDR3 protein: CASSLKRANSPLHF; J gene: TRBJ1-6; D gene: -; V gene: TRBV7-2
CDR3 protein: CASSLAPGTLEQYF; J gene: TRBJ2-7; D gene: -; V gene: TRBV5-1
CDR3 protein: CASSSLAARTDTQYF; J gene: TRBJ2-3; D gene: TRBD2; V gene: TRBV7-9
CDR3 protein: CSVGTDTNYGYTF; J gene: TRBJ1-2; D gene: TRBD1; V gene: TRBV29-1
CDR3 protein: CATSRDLGTIYSGANVLTF; J gene: TRBJ2-6; D gene: TRBD2; V gene: TRBV15
CDR3 protein: CSVGEQGNSPLHF; J gene: TRBJ1-6; D gene: TRBD1; V gene: TRBV29-1
CDR3 protein: CASSQDQRGSNQPQHF; J gene: TRBJ1-5; D gene: -; V gene: TRBV4-2
CDR3 protein: CASDRGHTDTQYF; J gene: TRBJ2-3; D gene: TRBD1; V gene: TRBV30
CDR3 protein: CASNPGGTDTQYF; J gene: TRBJ2-3; D gene: TRBD2; V gene: TRBV9
CDR3 protein: CASSDRNYEQYF; J gene: TRBJ2-7; D gene: -; V gene: TRBV25-1
CDR3 protein: CASSPSWLSETQYF; J gene: TRBJ2-5; D gene: -; V gene: TRBV6-6
CDR3 protein: CSVGSDTQYF; J gene: TRBJ2-3; D gene: -; V gene: TRBV29-1
CDR3 protein: CASSFADSSYEQYF; J gene: TRBJ2-7; D gene: -; V gene: TRBV7-8